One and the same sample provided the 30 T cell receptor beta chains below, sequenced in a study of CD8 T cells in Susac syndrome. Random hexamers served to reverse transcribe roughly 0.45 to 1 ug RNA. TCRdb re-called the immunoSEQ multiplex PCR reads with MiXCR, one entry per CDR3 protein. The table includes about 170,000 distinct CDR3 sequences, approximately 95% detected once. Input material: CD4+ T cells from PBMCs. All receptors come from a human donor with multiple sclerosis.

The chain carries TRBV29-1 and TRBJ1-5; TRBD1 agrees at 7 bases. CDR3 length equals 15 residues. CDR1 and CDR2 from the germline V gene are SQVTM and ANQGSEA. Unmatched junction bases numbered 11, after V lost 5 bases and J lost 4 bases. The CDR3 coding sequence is TGCAGCGTTTCGGAGGGAGGGGGCGTGAATCAGCCCCAGCATTTT. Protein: CSVSEGGGVNQPQHF. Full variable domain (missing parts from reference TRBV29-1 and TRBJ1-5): SAVISQKPSRDICQRGTSLTIQCQVDSQVTMMFWYRQQPGQSLTLIATANQGSEATYESGFVIDKFPISRPNLTFSTLTVSNMSPEDSSIYLCSVSEGGGVNQPQHFGDGTRLSIL.

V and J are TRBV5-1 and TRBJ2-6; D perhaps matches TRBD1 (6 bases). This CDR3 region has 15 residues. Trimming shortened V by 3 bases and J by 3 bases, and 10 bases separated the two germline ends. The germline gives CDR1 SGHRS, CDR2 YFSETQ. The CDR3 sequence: CASSSSGDGANVLTF. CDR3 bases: TGCGCCAGCAGCTCATCAGGGGATGGGGCCAACGTCCTGACTTTC. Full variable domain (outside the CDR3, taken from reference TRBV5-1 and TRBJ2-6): KAGVTQTPRYLIKTRGQQVTLSCSPISGHRSVSWYQQTPGQGLQFLFEYFSETQRNKGNFPGRFSGRQFSNSRSEMNVSTLELGDSALYLCASSSSGDGANVLTFGAGSRLTVL.

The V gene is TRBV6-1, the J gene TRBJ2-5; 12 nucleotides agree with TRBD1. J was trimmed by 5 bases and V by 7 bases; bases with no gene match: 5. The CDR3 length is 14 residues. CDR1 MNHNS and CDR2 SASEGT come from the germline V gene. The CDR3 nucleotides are TGTGCCAGCAAAAGGGACAGGGGGCGCGAGACCCAGTACTTC. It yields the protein CASKRDRGRETQYF.

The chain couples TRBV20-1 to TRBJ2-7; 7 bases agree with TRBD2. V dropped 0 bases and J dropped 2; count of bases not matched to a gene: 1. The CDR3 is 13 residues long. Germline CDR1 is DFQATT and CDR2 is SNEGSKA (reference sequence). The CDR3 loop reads CSARDREAYEQYF. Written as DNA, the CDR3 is TGCAGTGCTAGAGATCGGGAGGCCTACGAGCAGTACTTC.

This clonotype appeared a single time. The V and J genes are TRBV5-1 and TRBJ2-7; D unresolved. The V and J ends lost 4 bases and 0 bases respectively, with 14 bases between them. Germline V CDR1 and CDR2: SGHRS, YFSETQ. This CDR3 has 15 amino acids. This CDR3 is CASSPHGLPSYEQYF. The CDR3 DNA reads TGCGCCAGCAGCCCCCATGGCCTTCCCTCCTACGAGCAGTACTTC.

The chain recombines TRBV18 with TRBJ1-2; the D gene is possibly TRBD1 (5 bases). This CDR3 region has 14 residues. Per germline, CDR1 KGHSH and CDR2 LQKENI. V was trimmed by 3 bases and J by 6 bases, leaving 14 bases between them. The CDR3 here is CASSPLGTADGYTF. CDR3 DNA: TGTGCCAGCTCACCCCTAGGGACCGCGGATGGCTACACCTTC.

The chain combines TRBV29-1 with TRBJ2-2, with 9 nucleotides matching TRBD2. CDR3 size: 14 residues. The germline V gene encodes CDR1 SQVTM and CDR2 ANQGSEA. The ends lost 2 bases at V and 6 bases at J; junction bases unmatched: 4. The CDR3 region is CSVELREGAGELFF. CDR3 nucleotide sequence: TGCAGCGTTGAATTGCGGGAGGGTGCCGGGGAGCTGTTTTTT.

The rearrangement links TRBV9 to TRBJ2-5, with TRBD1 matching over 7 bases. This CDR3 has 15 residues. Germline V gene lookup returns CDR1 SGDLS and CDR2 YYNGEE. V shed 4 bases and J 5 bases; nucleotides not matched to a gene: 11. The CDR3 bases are TGTGCCAGCAGCCAACAAGGACAGGTCAGGGAGACCCAGTACTTC. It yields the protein CASSQQGQVRETQYF. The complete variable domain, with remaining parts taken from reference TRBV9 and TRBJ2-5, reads DSGVTQTPKHLITATGQRVTLRCSPRSGDLSVYWYQQSLDQGLQFLIQYYNGEERAKGNILERFSAQQFPDLHSELNLSSLELGDSALYFCASSQQGQVRETQYFGPGTRLLVL.

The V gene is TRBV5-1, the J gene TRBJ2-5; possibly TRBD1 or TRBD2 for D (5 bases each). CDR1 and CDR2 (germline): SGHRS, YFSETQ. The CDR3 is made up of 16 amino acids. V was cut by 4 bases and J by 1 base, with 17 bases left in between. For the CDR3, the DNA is TGCGCCAGCAGCCCCAGAGGGGCCATCATCCAAGAGACCCAGTACTTC. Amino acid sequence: CASSPRGAIIQETQYF.

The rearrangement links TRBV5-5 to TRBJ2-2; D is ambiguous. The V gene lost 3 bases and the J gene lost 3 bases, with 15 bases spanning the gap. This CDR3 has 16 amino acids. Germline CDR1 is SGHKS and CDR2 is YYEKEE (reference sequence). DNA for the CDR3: TGTGCCAGCAGCTCGACTTCGTTGGGGTACACCGGGGAGCTGTTTTTT. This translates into CASSSTSLGYTGELFF.

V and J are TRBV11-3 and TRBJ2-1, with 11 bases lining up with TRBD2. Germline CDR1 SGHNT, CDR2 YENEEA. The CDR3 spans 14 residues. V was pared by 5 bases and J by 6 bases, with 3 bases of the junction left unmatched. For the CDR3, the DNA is TGTGCCAGCAGCCCTAGCGGGAGGCCCAATGAGCAGTTCTTC. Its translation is CASSPSGRPNEQFF.

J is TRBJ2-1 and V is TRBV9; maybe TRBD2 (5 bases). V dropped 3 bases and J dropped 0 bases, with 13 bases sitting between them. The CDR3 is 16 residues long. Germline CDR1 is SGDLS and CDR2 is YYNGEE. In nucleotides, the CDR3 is TGTGCCAGCAGCGGCCTCGGGGTTAGCTCCTACAATGAGCAGTTCTTC. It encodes CASSGLGVSSYNEQFF.

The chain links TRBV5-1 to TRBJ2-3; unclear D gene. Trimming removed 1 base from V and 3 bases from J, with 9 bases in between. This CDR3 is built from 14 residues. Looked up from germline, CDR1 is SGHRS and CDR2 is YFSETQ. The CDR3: CASSLMRETDTQYF. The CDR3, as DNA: TGCGCCAGCAGCTTGATGCGAGAGACAGATACGCAGTATTTT.

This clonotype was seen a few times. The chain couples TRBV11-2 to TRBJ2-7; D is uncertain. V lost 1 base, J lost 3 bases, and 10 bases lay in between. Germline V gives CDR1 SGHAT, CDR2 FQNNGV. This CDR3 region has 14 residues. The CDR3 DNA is TGTGCCAGCAGCTTAGGGGGTGGGCTCTACGAGCAGTACTTC. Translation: CASSLGGGLYEQYF.

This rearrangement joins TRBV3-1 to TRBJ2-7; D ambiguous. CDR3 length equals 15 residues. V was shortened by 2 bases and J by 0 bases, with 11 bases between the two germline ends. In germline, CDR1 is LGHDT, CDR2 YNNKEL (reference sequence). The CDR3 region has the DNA TGTGCCAGCAGCCAATGGAACTCGGGCTCCTACGAGCAGTACTTC. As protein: CASSQWNSGSYEQYF.

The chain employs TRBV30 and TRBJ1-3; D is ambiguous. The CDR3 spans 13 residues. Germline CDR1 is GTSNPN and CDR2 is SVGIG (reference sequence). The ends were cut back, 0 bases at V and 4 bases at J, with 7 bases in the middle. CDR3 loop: CAWSVNQGNTIYF. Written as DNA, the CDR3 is TGTGCCTGGAGTGTGAATCAGGGAAACACCATATATTTT.

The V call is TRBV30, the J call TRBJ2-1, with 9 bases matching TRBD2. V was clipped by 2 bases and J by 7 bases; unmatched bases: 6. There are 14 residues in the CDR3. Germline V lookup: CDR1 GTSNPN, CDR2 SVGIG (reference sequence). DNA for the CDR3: TGTGCCTGGAGTAGGCGGGGGGGTACTAATGAGCAGTTCTTC. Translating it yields CAWSRRGGTNEQFF.

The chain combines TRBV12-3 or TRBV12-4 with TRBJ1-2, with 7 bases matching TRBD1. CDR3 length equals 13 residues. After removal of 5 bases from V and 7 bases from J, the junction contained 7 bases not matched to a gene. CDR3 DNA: TGTGCCAGCAGTGGACAGGACCGGAGTGGCTACACCTTC. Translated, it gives CASSGQDRSGYTF.

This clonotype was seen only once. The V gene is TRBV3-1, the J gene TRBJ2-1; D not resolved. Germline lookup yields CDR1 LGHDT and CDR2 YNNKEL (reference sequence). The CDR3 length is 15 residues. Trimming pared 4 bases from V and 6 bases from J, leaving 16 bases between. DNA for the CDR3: TGTGCCAGCAGCCTAAACCCCATGGCCGGCAATGAGCAGTTCTTC. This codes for CASSLNPMAGNEQFF.

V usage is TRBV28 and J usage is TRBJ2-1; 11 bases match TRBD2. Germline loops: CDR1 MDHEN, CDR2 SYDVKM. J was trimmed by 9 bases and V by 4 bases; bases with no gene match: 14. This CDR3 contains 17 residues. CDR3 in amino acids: CASSSTQLAGGPGEQFF. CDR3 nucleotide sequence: TGTGCCAGCAGTTCTACTCAATTAGCGGGAGGGCCTGGTGAGCAGTTCTTC.

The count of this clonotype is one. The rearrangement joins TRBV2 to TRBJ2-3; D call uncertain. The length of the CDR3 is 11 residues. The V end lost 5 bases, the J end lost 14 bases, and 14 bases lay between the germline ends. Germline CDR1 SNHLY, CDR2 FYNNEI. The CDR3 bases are TGTGCCAGCAGTTGGAAAAATTCCGGGTATTTT. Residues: CASSWKNSGYF.

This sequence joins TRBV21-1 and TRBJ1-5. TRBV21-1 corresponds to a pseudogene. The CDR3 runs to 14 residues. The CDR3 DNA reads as TGTGCCAGCAGCAGGCGAGCACTCCACCAGCCCCAGCATTTT. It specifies CASSRRALHQPQHF.

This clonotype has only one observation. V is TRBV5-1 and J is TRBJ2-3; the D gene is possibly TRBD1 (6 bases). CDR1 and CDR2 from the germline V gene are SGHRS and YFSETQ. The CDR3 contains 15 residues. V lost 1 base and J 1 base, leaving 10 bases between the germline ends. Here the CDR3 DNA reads TGCGCCAGCAGCTTGCGGGACACGGGCACAGATACGCAGTATTTT. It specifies CASSLRDTGTDTQYF.

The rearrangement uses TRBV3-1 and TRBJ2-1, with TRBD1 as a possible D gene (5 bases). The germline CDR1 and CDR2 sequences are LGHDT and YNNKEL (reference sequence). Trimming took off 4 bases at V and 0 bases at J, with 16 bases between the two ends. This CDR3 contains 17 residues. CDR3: CASSLQGLAFSYNEQFF. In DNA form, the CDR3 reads TGTGCCAGCAGCCTCCAGGGTCTGGCTTTCTCCTACAATGAGCAGTTCTTC.

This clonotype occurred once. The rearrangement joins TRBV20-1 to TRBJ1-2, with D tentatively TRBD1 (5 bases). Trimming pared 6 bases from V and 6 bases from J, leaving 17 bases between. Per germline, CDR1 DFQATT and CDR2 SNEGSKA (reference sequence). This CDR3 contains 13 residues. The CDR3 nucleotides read TGCAGTGCCACCCGGCCGATGGACAATGGCTACACCTTC. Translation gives CSATRPMDNGYTF.

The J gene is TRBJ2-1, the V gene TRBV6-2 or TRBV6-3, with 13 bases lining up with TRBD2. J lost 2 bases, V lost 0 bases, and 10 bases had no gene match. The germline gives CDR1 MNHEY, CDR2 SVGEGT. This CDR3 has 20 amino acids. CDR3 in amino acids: CASSYSGLAGSLPTYNEQFF. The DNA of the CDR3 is TGTGCCAGCAGTTACTCGGGACTAGCGGGATCCTTACCTACCTACAATGAGCAGTTCTTC.

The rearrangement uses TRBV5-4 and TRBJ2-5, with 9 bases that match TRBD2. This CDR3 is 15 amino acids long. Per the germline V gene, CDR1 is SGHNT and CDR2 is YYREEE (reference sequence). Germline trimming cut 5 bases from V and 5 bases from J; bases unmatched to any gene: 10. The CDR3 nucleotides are TGTGCCAGCAGGCCTGGCGGGGGGGCTCGCGAGACCCAGTACTTC. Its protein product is CASRPGGGARETQYF.

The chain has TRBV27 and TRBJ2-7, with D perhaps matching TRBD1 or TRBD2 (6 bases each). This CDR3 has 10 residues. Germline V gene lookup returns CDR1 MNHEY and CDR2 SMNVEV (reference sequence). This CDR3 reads CVGGPGEQYF. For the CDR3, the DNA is TGTGTTGGGGGGCCTGGCGAGCAGTACTTC.

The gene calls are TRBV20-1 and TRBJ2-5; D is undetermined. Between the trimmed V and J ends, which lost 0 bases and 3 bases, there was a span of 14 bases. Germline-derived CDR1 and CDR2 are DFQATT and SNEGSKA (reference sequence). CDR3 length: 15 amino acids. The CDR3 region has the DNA TGCAGTGCTAGAGATTTAATGACTTCCAAAGAGACCCAGTACTTC. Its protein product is CSARDLMTSKETQYF.

DNA of the CDR3: TGCGCCAGCAGCCAAGATATGTCACTAGCGGTTAAGCAGGGAGAGCAGTTCTTC. This sequence encodes CASSQDMSLAVKQGEQFF. V gene TRBV4-1 combines with J gene TRBJ2-1; 8 nucleotides align to TRBD2. The length of the CDR3 is 18 residues. CDR1 is MGHRA, CDR2 YSYEKL, per germline. Germline trimming cut 0 bases from V and 10 bases from J; bases unmatched to any gene: 17.